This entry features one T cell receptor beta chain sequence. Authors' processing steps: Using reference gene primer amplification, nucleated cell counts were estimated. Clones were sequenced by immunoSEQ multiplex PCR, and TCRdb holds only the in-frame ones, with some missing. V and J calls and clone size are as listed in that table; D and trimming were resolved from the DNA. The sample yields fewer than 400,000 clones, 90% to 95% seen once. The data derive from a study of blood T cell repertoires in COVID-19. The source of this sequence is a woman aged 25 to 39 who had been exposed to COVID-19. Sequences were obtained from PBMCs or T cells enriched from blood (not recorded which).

The CDR3 bases are TGCGCCAGCAGCCCCGGACAGGGTAGTTCACCCCTCCACTTT. As protein: CASSPGQGSSPLHF. The V and J genes are TRBV4-3 and TRBJ1-6; TRBD1 aligns across 8 bases. CDR1 is LGHNA and CDR2 is YSLEER in the germline V gene. J lost 9 bases, V lost 4 bases, and 5 bases had no gene match. The CDR3 is 14 amino acids.